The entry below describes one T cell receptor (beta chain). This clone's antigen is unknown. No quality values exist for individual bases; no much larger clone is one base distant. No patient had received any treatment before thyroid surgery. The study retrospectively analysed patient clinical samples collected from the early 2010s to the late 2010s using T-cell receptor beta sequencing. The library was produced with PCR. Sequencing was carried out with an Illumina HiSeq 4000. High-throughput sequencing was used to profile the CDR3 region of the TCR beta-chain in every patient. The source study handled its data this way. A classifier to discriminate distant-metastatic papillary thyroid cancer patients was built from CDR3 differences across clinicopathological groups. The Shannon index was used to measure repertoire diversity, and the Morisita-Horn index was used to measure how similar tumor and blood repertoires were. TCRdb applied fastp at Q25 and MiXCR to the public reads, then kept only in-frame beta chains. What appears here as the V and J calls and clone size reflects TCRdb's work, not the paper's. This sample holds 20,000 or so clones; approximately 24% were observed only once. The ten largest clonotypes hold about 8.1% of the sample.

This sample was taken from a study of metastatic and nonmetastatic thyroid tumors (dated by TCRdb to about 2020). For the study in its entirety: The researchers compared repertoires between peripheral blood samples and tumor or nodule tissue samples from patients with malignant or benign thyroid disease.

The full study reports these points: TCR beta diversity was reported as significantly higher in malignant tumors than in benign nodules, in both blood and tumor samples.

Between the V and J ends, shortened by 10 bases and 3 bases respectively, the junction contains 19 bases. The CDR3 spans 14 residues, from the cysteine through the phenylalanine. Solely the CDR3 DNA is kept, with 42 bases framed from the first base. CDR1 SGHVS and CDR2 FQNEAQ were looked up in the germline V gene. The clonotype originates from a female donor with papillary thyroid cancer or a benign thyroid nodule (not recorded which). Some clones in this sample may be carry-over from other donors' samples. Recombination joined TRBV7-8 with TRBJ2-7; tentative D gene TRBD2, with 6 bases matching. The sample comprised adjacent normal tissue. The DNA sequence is TGTGCCACCTTCCGACTAGAAGAAAACTACGAGCAGTACTTC. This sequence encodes CATFRLEENYEQYF.